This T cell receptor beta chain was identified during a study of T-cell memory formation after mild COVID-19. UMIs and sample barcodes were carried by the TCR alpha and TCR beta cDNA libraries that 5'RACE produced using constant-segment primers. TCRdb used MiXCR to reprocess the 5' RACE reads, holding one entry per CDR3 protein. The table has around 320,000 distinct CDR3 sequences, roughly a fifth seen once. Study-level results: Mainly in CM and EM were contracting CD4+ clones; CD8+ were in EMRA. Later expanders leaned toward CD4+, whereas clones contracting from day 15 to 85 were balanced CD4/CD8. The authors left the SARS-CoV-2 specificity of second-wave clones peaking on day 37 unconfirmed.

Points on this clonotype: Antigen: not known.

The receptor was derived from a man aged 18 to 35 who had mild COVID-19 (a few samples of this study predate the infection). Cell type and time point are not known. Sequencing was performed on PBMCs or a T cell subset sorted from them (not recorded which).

The CDR3 sequence: CASSKAEQGSQPQHF. The CDR3 region has the DNA TGTGCCAGCAGCAAAGCCGAACAGGGGTCCCAGCCCCAGCATTTT. This chain connects TRBV21-1 to TRBJ1-5; the D call in the table, TRBD1, was not verified against the DNA. TRBV21-1 is listed as a pseudogene. CDR3 length: 15 amino acids.